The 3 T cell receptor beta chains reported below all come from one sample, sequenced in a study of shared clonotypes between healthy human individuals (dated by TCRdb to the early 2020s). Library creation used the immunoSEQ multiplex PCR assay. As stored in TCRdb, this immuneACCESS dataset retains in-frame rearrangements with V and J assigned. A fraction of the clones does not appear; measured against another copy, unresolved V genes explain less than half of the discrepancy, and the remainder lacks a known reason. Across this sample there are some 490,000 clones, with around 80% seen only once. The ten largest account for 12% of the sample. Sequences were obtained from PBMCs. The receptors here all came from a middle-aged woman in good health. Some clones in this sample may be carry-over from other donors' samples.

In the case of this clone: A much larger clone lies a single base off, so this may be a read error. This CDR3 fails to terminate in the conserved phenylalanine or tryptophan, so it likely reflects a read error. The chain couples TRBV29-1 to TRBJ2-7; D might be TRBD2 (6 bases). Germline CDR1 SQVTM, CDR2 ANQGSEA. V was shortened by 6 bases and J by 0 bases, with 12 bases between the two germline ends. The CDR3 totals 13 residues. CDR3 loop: CSVIRDSSYEQYL. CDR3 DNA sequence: TGCAGCGTCATCCGGGACTCCTCCTACGAGCAGTACCTC.

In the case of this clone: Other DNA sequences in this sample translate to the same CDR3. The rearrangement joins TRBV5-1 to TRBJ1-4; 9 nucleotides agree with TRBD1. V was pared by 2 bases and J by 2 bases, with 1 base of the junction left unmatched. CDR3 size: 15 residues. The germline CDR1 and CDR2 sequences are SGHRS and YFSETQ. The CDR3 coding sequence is TGCGCCAGCAGCTTACAGGGGGCGACTAATGAAAAACTGTTTTTT. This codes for CASSLQGATNEKLFF.

CDR3 region: CASSPNRDGYTF. Here the CDR3 DNA reads TGTGCCAGCAGCCCCAACAGGGACGGCTACACCTTC. The chain joins TRBV11-1 to TRBJ1-2; the D gene is possibly TRBD1 (6 bases). The CDR3 is 12 residues long. The germline V gene has CDR1 SGHAT and CDR2 FQDESV (reference sequence). Trimming took off 5 bases at V and 8 bases at J, with 12 bases between the two ends.